The clone carrying this T cell receptor beta chain showed up many times. Its antigen is currently unknown. TCRdb itself ran the 5' RACE reads through MiXCR, one entry per CDR3 protein. The repertoire holds tens of thousands of distinct CDR3 sequences, with around 6.4% as singletons. This sample stems from a study of CD8 T cells in ankylosing spondylitis. Study-level points and caveats: Within ankylosing spondylitis blood, a TCR beta motif made up of seven to nine highly homologous variants appeared to be characteristic. Disease-linked clones were reportedly significantly enriched in matched ankylosing spondylitis synovial fluid.

Germline V gene sequence: CDR1 SGHRS, CDR2 YFSETQ. Trimming removed 0 bases at V and 4 bases at J, with 13 bases between. The CDR3 extends over 16 amino acids. The source material was synovial fluid, either unsorted or a sorted T cell fraction (not recorded which). The chain joins TRBV5-1 to TRBJ1-4; the D is unclear. The source is a male donor with ankylosing spondylitis. The DNA for the CDR3 is TGCGCCAGCAGCTTGGGGGGTGTCGGCGGTAATGAAAAACTGTTTTTT. Encoded protein: CASSLGGVGGNEKLFF.